Listed here is a single T cell receptor (beta chain). What it binds is unknown. CDR1 and CDR2 from the germline V gene are MGHRA and YSYEKL. The CDR3 runs to 16 residues. Trimming at V came to 3 bases and at J to 8 bases, leaving 13 bases not matched to a gene. At sampling all donors were nominally healthy, likely with unrecorded immune exposures. The PCR employed 60 Vbeta primers together with 13 Jbeta primers. The data were produced by immunoSEQ multiplex PCR, yet TCRdb's version contains in-frame clones alone and is incomplete. Here the sample spans under 170,000 clones, around 79% being singletons. The data derive from a study of cytomegalovirus exposure and HLA in healthy donors. Study findings and constraints: The listing of 150 to 200 TCR beta chains classed them as cytomegalovirus-associated. Of the V segments, some could not be distinguished, including TRBV6-2 and TRBV6-3, and were excluded. In vitro, three CMV-associated chains proved specific for CMV antigens.

The chain combines TRBV4-1 with TRBJ2-1; 7 bases are a match to TRBD2. This clonotype originated in a man aged 45-65 years in good health and CMV-seropositive. The sequenced material came from PBMCs. The CDR3, as DNA: TGCGCCAGCAGCCACCTCGTCACGGGAGGAGGCTATGAGCAGTTCTTC. This translates into CASSHLVTGGGYEQFF.